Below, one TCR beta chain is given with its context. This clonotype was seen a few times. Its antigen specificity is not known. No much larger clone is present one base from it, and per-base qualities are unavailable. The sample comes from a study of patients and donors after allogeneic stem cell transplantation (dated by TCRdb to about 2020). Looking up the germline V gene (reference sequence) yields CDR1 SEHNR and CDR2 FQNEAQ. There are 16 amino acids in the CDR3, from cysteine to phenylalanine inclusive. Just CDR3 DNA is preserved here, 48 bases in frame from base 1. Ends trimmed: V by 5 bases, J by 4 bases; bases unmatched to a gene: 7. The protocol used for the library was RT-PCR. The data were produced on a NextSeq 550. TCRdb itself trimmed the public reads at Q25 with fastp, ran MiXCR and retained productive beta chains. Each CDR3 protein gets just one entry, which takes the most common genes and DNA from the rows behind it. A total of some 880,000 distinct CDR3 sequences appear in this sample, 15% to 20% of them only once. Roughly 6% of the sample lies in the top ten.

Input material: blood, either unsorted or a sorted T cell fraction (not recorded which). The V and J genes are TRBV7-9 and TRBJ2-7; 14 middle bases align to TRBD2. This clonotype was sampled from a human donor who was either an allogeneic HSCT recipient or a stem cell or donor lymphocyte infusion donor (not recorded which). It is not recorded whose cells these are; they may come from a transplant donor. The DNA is TGTGCCAGCAGCATTCCGACTAGCGGGGGGGTATACGAGCAGTACTTC. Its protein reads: CASSIPTSGGVYEQYF.